A single sample gave rise to the 8 T cell receptor beta chains below, sequenced in a study of cytomegalovirus exposure and HLA in healthy donors. Both 60 Vbeta primers and 13 Jbeta primers went into the PCR. TCRdb keeps only in-frame clones here, not all; method: immunoSEQ multiplex PCR. The sample has 200,000 to 250,000 clones, 85% to 90% seen once. The sample comprised PBMCs. Receptor source: a woman aged 18-29 years in good health and CMV-seronegative.

The chain uses TRBV5-8 and TRBJ1-2, with D possibly matching TRBD1 (5 bases). Trimming shortened V by 6 bases and J by 6 bases, and 24 bases separated the two germline ends. The CDR3 has 16 residues. Germline CDR1 reads SGHTS; CDR2 reads YDEGEE. CDR3 coding DNA: TGTGCCAGCACCCCTTGGTTGCGGGGCCCCCTCGATGGCTACACCTTC. It encodes CASTPWLRGPLDGYTF.

The chain joins TRBV28 to TRBJ1-3; TRBD1 agrees at 9 bases. Trimming took 10 bases from V and 0 from J; bases not matched to a gene: 4. The CDR3 consists of 14 residues. Germline CDR1 MDHEN, CDR2 SYDVKM. Here the CDR3 DNA reads TGTGCCACCGTGACAGGGGGCTCTGGAAACACCATATATTTT. Its protein product is CATVTGGSGNTIYF.

CDR3 protein: CASSITPNTEAFF. The CDR3 DNA follows: TGTGCCAGTAGTATTACACCGAACACTGAAGCTTTCTTT. The chain joins TRBV19 to TRBJ1-1; no clear D. Between the trimmed V and J ends, which lost 3 bases and 1 base, there was a span of 6 bases. Germline V CDR1 and CDR2: LNHDA, SQIVND (reference sequence). The CDR3 is 13 residues long.

The chain joins TRBV10-1 to TRBJ1-6, with a weak D call TRBD1 (5 bases). CDR1 is WNHNN and CDR2 is SYGVQD in the germline V gene (reference sequence). V was trimmed by 3 bases and J by 5 bases, leaving 14 bases between them. The CDR3 is 16 residues long. The CDR3 spells CASSDWSGINNSPLHF. The CDR3 DNA follows: TGCGCCAGCAGTGATTGGTCAGGGATCAATAATTCACCCCTCCACTTT.

This sequence joins TRBV11-3 and TRBJ2-5, with TRBD1 matching over 7 bases. J lost 2 bases, V lost 0 bases, and 3 bases had no gene match. The germline V gene encodes CDR1 SGHNT and CDR2 YENEEA. The CDR3 is made up of 15 amino acids. The DNA for the CDR3 is TGTGCCAGCAGCTTAGATTGGGACAGACAAGAGACCCAGTACTTC. Translation: CASSLDWDRQETQYF.

This clone has just a few counts. This CDR3 is also generated by other DNA sequences in the sample. The chain uses TRBV7-2 and TRBJ2-1, with 12 bases fitting TRBD2. The CDR3 totals 16 residues. V shed 1 base, J shed 7 bases, and the junction held 5 bases outside the gene matches. CDR1 and CDR2 (germline): SGHTA, FQGNSA. The CDR3 is CASSLGLAGGDNEQFF. In DNA form, the CDR3 reads TGTGCCAGCAGCTTAGGGCTAGCGGGGGGGGATAATGAGCAGTTCTTC.

This clone came up once. CDR3 sequence reads: CASSLVLAGGRTPYNEQFF. The CDR3 bases are TGTGCCAGCAGTCTCGTACTAGCGGGGGGGAGAACTCCCTACAATGAGCAGTTCTTC. This chain joins TRBV28 and TRBJ2-1; TRBD2 matches 13 bases. CDR1 and CDR2 (germline): MDHEN, SYDVKM. The CDR3 has 19 amino acids. With 5 bases clipped from V and 2 bases from J, the junction kept 12 bases outside the gene matches. Full variable domain (missing parts from reference TRBV28 and TRBJ2-1): DVKVTQSSRYLVKRTGEKVFLECVQDMDHENMFWYRQDPGLGLRLIYFSYDVKMKEKGDIPEGYSVSREKKERFSLILESASTNQTSMYLCASSLVLAGGRTPYNEQFFGPGTRLTVL.

The chain combines TRBV19 with TRBJ2-7; TRBD1 agrees at 9 bases. The length of the CDR3 is 13 residues. Germline CDR1 is LNHDA and CDR2 is SQIVND (reference sequence). V was pared by 10 bases and J by 5 bases, with 9 bases of the junction left unmatched. This chain's CDR3 is CATADRGDDEQYF. Written as DNA, the CDR3 is TGTGCCACTGCGGACAGGGGAGATGACGAGCAGTACTTC.